One and the same sample provided the 15 T cell receptor beta chains below, sequenced in a study of blood T cells in healthy people across ages. A J-beta primer mix and a sample-barcoded 5' primer were used in a second PCR of about 7 to 12 cycles. TCRdb itself ran the 5' RACE reads through MiXCR, one entry per CDR3 protein. The sample includes roughly 800,000 distinct CDR3 sequences, 50% to 65% of them seen just once. The sequencing sample was made of blood. Source of these receptors: a man older than 75 in good health.

This rearrangement joins TRBV7-3 to TRBJ2-4; D is uncertain. The germline V and J ends were trimmed by 5 bases and 7 bases, with 9 bases remaining between them. CDR1 SGHTA and CDR2 FQGTGA come from the germline V gene. CDR3 size: 12 residues. The CDR3 loop is CASSTPGNIQYF. DNA for the CDR3: TGTGCCAGCAGCACTCCTGGGAACATTCAGTACTTC.

The chain couples TRBV20-1 to TRBJ2-5, with 8 bases fitting TRBD2. The CDR3 runs 14 residues. The germline CDR1 and CDR2 sequences are DFQATT and SNEGSKA (reference sequence). The V gene end was trimmed by 2 bases and the J gene end by 7 bases; junction bases not matched to a gene: 9. CDR3: CSARTGGKDGTQYF. The CDR3 DNA is TGCAGTGCTAGAACGGGGGGGAAGGATGGGACCCAGTACTTC.

Remarks on this clonotype: Given a much more abundant clone one base away, this may be a read error. The chain has TRBV11-2 and TRBJ2-1; D tentatively fits TRBD1 or TRBD2 (5 bases each). The germline V gene encodes CDR1 SGHAT and CDR2 FQNNGV. CDR3 length: 12 amino acids. The CDR3 DNA is TGTGCCAGCAGCTCTCGGGGCAATGAGCTGTTCTTC. Protein sequence: CASSSRGNELFF. The entire variable domain, with the rest obtained from reference TRBV11-2 and TRBJ2-1, is as follows: EAGVAQSPRYKIIEKRQSVAFWCNPISGHATLYWYQQILGQGPKLLIQFQNNGVVDDSQLPKDRFSAERLKGVDSTLKIQPAKLEDSAVYLCASSSRGNELFFGPGTRLTVL.

The chain uses TRBV7-2 and TRBJ2-2; the match to TRBD2 covers 8 bases. Germline CDR1 SGHTA, CDR2 FQGNSA. The CDR3 is 16 amino acids. The ends lost 5 bases at V and 2 bases at J; junction bases unmatched: 7. As DNA, the CDR3 is TGTGCCAGCAGCCTAATCGCGGGAGGCAACACCGGGGAGCTGTTTTTT. It codes for CASSLIAGGNTGELFF.

This clonotype was counted many times. The chain combines TRBV29-1 with TRBJ2-3, with D unclear. CDR1 is SQVTM and CDR2 is ANQGSEA in the germline V gene. CDR3 size: 10 residues. V dropped 4 bases and J dropped 4 bases, with 3 bases sitting between them. CDR3 protein: CSVGADTQYF. In nucleotides, the CDR3 is TGCAGCGTTGGGGCAGATACGCAGTATTTT.

A few counts support this clonotype. V is TRBV20-1 and J is TRBJ1-1; D unclear. Deletions cut 4 bases from V and 5 bases from J, with 11 bases between. This CDR3 spans 12 amino acids. Germline V CDR1 and CDR2: DFQATT, SNEGSKA (reference sequence). CDR3: CSATRAGTEAFF. CDR3 nucleotides: TGCAGTGCTACCCGGGCCGGAACTGAAGCTTTCTTT.

CDR3 in DNA: TGTGCCAGCAGTCCCGGACAGGTTCGCAATCAGCCCCAGCATTTT. Translation: CASSPGQVRNQPQHF. This chain joins TRBV28 and TRBJ1-5; TRBD1 aligns across 7 bases. Trimming took 5 bases from V and 2 from J; bases not matched to a gene: 6. Looked up from germline, CDR1 is MDHEN and CDR2 is SYDVKM. CDR3 length: 15 amino acids.

The chain carries TRBV2 and TRBJ2-3, with 10 nucleotides matching TRBD2. CDR1 and CDR2 from the germline V gene are SNHLY and FYNNEI. This CDR3 is built from 13 residues. Trimming at V came to 4 bases and at J to 14 bases, leaving 9 bases not matched to a gene. The CDR3 DNA sequence: TGTGCCAGCAGTGCCAGCGGGAGGGGAGACGCGTATTTT. Translating it yields CASSASGRGDAYF. Full variable domain (missing parts from reference TRBV2 and TRBJ2-3): EPEVTQTPSHQVTQMGQEVILRCVPISNHLYFYWYRQILGQKVEFLVSFYNNEISEKSEIFDDQFSVERPDGSNFTLKIRSTKLEDSAMYFCASSASGRGDAYFGPGTRLTVL.

V usage is TRBV29-1 and J usage is TRBJ2-7; TRBD2 agrees at 10 bases. Germline V CDR1 and CDR2: SQVTM, ANQGSEA. CDR3 length: 14 amino acids. V lost 5 bases and J lost 6; bases outside the gene matches: 10. CDR3 sequence reads: CSVYSSGSGVEQYF. The CDR3 DNA sequence: TGCAGCGTTTACTCTAGCGGGAGTGGGGTCGAGCAGTACTTC.

This chain joins TRBV12-3 or TRBV12-4 and TRBJ2-3; TRBD2 is a possible D gene (6 bases). The CDR3 has 15 residues. V shed 4 bases and J shed 14 bases, with 25 bases lying between them. As DNA, the CDR3 is TGTGCCAGCAGTTCCCGACCGGGAGTCGACAGATACGCGTATTTT. Its translation is CASSSRPGVDRYAYF.

The rearrangement links TRBV6-2 or TRBV6-3 to TRBJ2-7; no definite D call. Germline CDR1 MNHEY, CDR2 SVGEGT. The CDR3 loop spans 14 amino acids. V was shortened by 5 bases and J by 0 bases, with 11 bases between the two germline ends. CDR3 in amino acids: CASSRLLSSYEQYF. In DNA form, the CDR3 reads TGTGCCAGCAGTCGGCTCCTGAGCTCCTACGAGCAGTACTTC.

This clonotype has at least ten counts. The gene calls are TRBV29-1 and TRBJ2-1; TRBD1 agrees at 8 bases. The germline gives CDR1 SQVTM, CDR2 ANQGSEA. V was pared by 6 bases and J by 7 bases, with 8 bases of the junction left unmatched. The CDR3 contains 13 residues. This chain's CDR3 is CSVGTGLTNEQFF. The CDR3 bases are TGCAGCGTCGGGACAGGCCTGACGAATGAGCAGTTCTTC.

This clonotype is a singleton in its sample. This chain links TRBV27 with TRBJ2-5; 9 bases agree with TRBD1. Per the germline V gene, CDR1 is MNHEY and CDR2 is SMNVEV (reference sequence). J gave up 4 bases and V 3 bases, and 6 bases lay outside the gene matches. The CDR3 has 15 residues. The CDR3 sequence: CASSFAPTGGETQYF. CDR3 sequence (DNA): TGTGCCAGCAGTTTCGCACCGACAGGGGGAGAGACCCAGTACTTC.

This sequence joins TRBV3-1 and TRBJ1-2, with D perhaps TRBD1 (5 bases). Per germline, CDR1 LGHDT and CDR2 YNNKEL (reference sequence). The CDR3 length is 15 residues. The V end lost 8 bases, the J end lost 6 bases, and 22 bases lay between the germline ends. The CDR3 reads CASLKKGLGFDGYTF. CDR3 DNA: TGTGCCAGCCTTAAAAAGGGGTTAGGGTTTGATGGCTACACCTTC.

This clonotype turned up a few times. This chain connects TRBV12-5 to TRBJ2-3; no reliable D call. The V gene lost 1 base and the J gene lost 2 bases, with 1 base spanning the gap. CDR3 size: 12 residues. The germline V gene has CDR1 LGHNT and CDR2 FRNRAP. DNA of the CDR3: TGTGCTAGTGGTTTGGACACAGATACGCAGTATTTT. This gives the protein CASGLDTDTQYF.